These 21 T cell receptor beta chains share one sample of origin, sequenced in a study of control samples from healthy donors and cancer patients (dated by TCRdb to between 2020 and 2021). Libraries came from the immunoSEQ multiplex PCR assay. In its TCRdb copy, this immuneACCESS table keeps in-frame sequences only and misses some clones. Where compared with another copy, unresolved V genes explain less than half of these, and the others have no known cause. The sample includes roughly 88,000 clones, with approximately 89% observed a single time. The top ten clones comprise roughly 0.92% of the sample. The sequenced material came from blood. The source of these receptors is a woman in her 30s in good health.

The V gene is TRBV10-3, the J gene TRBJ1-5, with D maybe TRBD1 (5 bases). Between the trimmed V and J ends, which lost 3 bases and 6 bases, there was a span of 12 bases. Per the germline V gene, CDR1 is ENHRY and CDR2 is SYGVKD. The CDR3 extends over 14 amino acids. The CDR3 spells CAISDPGGSQPQHF. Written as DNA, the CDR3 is TGTGCCATCAGTGACCCGGGGGGGAGTCAGCCCCAGCATTTT.

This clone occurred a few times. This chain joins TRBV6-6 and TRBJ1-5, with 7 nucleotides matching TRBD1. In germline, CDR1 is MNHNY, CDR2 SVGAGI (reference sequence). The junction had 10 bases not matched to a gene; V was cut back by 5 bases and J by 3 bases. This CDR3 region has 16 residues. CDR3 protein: CASSPGKGGVNQPQHF. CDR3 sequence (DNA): TGTGCCAGCAGTCCGGGGAAAGGGGGCGTCAATCAGCCCCAGCATTTT.

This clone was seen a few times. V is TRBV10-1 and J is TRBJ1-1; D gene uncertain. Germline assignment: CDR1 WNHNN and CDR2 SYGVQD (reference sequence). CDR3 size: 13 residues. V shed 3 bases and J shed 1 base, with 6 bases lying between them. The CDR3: CASSDQRNTEAFF. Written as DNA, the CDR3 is TGCGCCAGCAGTGACCAGCGGAACACTGAAGCTTTCTTT.

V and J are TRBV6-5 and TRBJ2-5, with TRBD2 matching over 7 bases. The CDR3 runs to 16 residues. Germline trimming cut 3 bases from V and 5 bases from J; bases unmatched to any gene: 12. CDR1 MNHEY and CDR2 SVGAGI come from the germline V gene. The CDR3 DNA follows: TGTGCCAGCAGTTATTGGGGGGGGGAAAGGGACGAGACCCAGTACTTC. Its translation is CASSYWGGERDETQYF.

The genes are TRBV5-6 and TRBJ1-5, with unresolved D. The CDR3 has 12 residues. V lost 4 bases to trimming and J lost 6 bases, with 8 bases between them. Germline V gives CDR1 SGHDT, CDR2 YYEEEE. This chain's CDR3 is CASSAWGQPQHF. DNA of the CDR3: TGTGCCAGCAGCGCCTGGGGTCAGCCCCAGCATTTT.

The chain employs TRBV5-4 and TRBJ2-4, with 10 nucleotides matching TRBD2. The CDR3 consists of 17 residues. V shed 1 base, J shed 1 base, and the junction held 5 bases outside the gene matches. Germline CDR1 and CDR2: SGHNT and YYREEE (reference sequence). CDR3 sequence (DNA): TGTGCCAGCAGCTTGACTAGCGGGGCCGTTGCCAAAAACATTCAGTACTTC. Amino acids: CASSLTSGAVAKNIQYF.

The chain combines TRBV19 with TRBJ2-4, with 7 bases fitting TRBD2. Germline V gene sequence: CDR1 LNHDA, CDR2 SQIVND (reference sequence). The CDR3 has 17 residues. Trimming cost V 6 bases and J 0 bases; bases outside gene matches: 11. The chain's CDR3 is CASRAPSGLIAKNIQYF. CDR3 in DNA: TGTGCCAGTAGGGCCCCTAGCGGACTAATAGCCAAAAACATTCAGTACTTC.

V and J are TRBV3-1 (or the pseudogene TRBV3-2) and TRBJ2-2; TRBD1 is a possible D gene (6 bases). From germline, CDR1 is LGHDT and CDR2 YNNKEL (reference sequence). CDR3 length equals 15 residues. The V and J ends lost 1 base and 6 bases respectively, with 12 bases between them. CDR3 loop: CASSQAGARAGELFF. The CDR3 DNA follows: TGTGCCAGCAGCCAAGCAGGGGCGCGCGCCGGGGAGCTGTTTTTT.

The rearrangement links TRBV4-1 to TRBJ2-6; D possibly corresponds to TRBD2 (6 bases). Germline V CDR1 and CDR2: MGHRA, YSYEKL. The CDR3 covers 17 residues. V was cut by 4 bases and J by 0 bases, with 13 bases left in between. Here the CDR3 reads CASSPGEDASGANVLTF. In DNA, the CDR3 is TGCGCCAGCAGCCCGGGGGAGGATGCCTCTGGGGCCAACGTCCTGACTTTC.

CDR3 in amino acids: CASSQGPVSGTVQYF. The CDR3 DNA reads TGTGCCAGCAGCCAAGGTCCGGTTAGCGGGACCGTGCAGTACTTC. The chain joins TRBV3-1 (or the pseudogene TRBV3-2) to TRBJ2-7; 8 bases are shared with TRBD2. This CDR3 region has 15 residues. Losses at the gene ends were 1 base for V and 9 bases for J; bases not matched to a gene: 11. Germline CDR1 reads LGHDT; CDR2 reads YNNKEL (reference sequence).

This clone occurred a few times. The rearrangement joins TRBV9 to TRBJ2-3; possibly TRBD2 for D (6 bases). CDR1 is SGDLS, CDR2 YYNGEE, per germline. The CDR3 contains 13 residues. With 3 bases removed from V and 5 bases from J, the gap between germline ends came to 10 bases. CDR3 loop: CASSETAGDTQYF. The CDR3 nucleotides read TGTGCCAGCAGCGAAACAGCGGGAGATACGCAGTATTTT.

The CDR3 region has the DNA TGTGCCAGCAGCCAAGAAGGGAGGGGGGCTTTCTTT. Encoded protein: CASSQEGRGAFF. V and J are TRBV3-1 (or the pseudogene TRBV3-2) and TRBJ1-1; a weak D match, TRBD1 (6 bases). The CDR3 covers 12 residues. From germline, CDR1 is LGHDT and CDR2 YNNKEL (reference sequence). V was shortened by 0 bases and J by 11 bases, with 10 bases between the two germline ends.

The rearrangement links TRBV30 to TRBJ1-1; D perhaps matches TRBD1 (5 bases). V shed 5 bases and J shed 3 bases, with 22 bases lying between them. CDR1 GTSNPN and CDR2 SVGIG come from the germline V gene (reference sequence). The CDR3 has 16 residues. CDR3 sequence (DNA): TGTGCCTGGGGAAGGGGCTCCAGTGCCCCCCACACTGAAGCTTTCTTT. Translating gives CAWGRGSSAPHTEAFF.

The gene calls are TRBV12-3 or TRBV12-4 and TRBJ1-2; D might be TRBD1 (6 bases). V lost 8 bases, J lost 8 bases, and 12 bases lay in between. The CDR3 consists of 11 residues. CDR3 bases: TGTGCCAGCGGCCAGGGGCGCGGCTACACCTTC. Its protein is CASGQGRGYTF.

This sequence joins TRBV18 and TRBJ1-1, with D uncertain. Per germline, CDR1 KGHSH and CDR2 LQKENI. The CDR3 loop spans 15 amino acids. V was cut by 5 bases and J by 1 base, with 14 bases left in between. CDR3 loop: CASSSAGRGNTEAFF. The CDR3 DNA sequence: TGTGCCAGCTCATCAGCGGGCCGAGGGAACACTGAAGCTTTCTTT.

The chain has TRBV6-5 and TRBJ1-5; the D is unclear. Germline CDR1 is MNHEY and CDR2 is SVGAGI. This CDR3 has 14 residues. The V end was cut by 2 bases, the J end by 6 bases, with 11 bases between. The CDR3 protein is CASSYGQTSQPQHF. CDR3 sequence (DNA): TGTGCCAGCAGTTACGGGCAGACAAGTCAGCCCCAGCATTTT.

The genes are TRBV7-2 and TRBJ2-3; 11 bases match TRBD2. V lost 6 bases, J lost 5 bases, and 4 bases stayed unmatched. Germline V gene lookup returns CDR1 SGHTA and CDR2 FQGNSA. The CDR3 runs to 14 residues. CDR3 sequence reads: CASRQGLAGDTQYF. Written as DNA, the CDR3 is TGTGCCAGCAGACAAGGACTAGCGGGAGATACGCAGTATTTT.

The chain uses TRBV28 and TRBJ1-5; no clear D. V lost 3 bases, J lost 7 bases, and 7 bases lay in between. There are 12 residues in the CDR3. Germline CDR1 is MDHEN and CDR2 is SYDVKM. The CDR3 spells CASSLSGQPQHF. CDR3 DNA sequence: TGTGCCAGCAGTTTGAGCGGGCAGCCCCAGCATTTT.

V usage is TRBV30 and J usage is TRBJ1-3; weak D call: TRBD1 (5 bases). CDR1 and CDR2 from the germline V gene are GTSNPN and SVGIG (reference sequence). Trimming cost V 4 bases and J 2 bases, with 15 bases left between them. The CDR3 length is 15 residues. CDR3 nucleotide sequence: TGTGCCTGGAACTCGGAGGGAGGGGCTGGAAACACCATATATTTT. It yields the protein CAWNSEGGAGNTIYF.

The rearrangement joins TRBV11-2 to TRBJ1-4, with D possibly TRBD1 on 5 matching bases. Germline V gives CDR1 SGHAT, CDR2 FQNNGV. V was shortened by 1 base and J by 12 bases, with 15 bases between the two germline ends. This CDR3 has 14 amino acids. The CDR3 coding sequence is TGTGCCAGCAGCTTAGGCCCCCCAATGGGGGAACTGTTTTTT. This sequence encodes CASSLGPPMGELFF.

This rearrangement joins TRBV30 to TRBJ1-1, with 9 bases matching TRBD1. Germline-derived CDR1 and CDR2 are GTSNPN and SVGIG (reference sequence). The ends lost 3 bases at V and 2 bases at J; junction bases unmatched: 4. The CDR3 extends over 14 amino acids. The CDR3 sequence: CAWRNRGRNTEAFF. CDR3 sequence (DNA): TGTGCCTGGAGAAACAGGGGGCGAAACACTGAAGCTTTCTTT.